This TCR beta chain was recorded in a study of beta chain features in type 1 diabetes. Study-wide findings and caveats: Moderately but significantly shorter TCRB CDR3s were found in Type 1 diabetes patients in all four CD4+ subsets.

CD45RO/CCR7/CD25/CD127/CD95/CD27 staining was used to isolate CD4+ naive, central memory, regulatory and stem cell-like memory cells by sorting. The purity of all sorted populations exceeded 98%. This clone was observed a few times. Its specificity is not known. The V end was cut by 5 bases, the J end by 0 bases, with 14 bases between. This CDR3 spans 15 amino acids. The germline V gene encodes CDR1 MDHEN and CDR2 SYDVKM. The isolated RNA, all of it, was reverse transcribed, so expressed TCRB transcripts were what got sequenced. The method was immunoSEQ multiplex PCR; TCRdb's version includes in-frame clones alone and lacks a portion of them. The table records 300,000 to 450,000 clones, 8% to 10% of them present only once.

The chain employs TRBV28 and TRBJ2-7; tentatively, D is TRBD2 (6 bases). The sample consisted of central memory CD4+ T cells from blood. The receptor was derived from a man aged 25-40 years with type 1 diabetes. CDR3 DNA: TGTGCCAGCAGTCTGGTCGGGGGTTCCTCCTACGAGCAGTACTTC. Residues: CASSLVGGSSYEQYF.